A selection of T cell receptor beta chains follows, all from one sample in a study of shared clonotypes between healthy human individuals. TCRdb's copy holds only in-frame clones and misses some; the assay was immunoSEQ multiplex PCR. The sample yields around 430,000 clones, roughly 77% seen once. Specimen: PBMCs. All receptors derive from a woman in her 40s in good health. Some clones in this sample may be carry-over from other donors' samples. Each CDR3 is given with its conserved first and last residue. The D gene is left open where the match is weak. Expanded clones get a size class; other rows say once, few or many, or leave the size out.

J: TRBJ2-7; V: TRBV28; D: TRBD2; size: NA; DNA: TGTGCCAGCAGCCTAGCGGGAGGATACGAGCAGTACTTC; CDR3: CASSLAGGYEQYF
J: TRBJ1-6; V: TRBV18; D: NA; size: once; DNA: TGTGCCAGCTCCCTAGGACAGAATAATTCACCCCTCCACTTT; CDR3: CASSLGQNNSPLHF
J: TRBJ2-1; V: TRBV28; D: NA; size: NA; DNA: TGTGCCAGCAGAGAAGCGGGCTATGAGCAGTTCTTC; CDR3: CASREAGYEQFF
J: TRBJ2-6; V: TRBV7-9; D: NA; size: NA; DNA: TGTGCCAGCAGCTCTGACAGTGGAGCCTCTCTAGGGGCCAACGTCCTGACTTTC; CDR3: CASSSDSGASLGANVLTF
J: TRBJ2-1; V: TRBV2; D: TRBD2; size: NA; DNA: TGTGCCAGCAGTGAAGGCGGGAGGGCCTTTGGGGAGCAGTTCTTC; CDR3: CASSEGGRAFGEQFF
J: TRBJ2-5; V: TRBV6-4; D: TRBD2; size: NA; DNA: TGTGCCAGCAGCCGACTAGCGGGAGGGGAGCACCAAGAGACCCAGTACTTC; CDR3: CASSRLAGGEHQETQYF
J: TRBJ2-3; V: TRBV7-9; D: TRBD2; size: NA; DNA: TGTGCCAGCCAGACTAGCGGGGGGCCTACAGATACGCAGTATTTT; CDR3: CASQTSGGPTDTQYF
J: TRBJ2-3; V: TRBV4-1; D: NA; size: NA; DNA: TGCGCCAGCAGCCAGTGGAGTAGCGGAGGCACAGATACGCAGTATTTT; CDR3: CASSQWSSGGTDTQYF
J: TRBJ2-7; V: TRBV5-4; D: NA; size: NA; DNA: TGTGCCAGCAGCTTGGAGGAGGGCCGCTCCTACGAGCAGTACTTC; CDR3: CASSLEEGRSYEQYF
J: TRBJ1-1; V: TRBV9; D: NA; size: NA; DNA: TGTGCCAGCAGCGTAGCTGCGGGGCTGGGGACTGAAGCTTTCTTT; CDR3: CASSVAAGLGTEAFF
J: TRBJ2-7; V: TRBV5-1; D: NA; size: NA; DNA: TGCGCCAGCAGCCCCTTTACGGGGAGCCCCGACTACGAGCAGTACTTC; CDR3: CASSPFTGSPDYEQYF
J: TRBJ1-5; V: TRBV6-1; D: TRBD1; size: NA; DNA: TGTGCCAGCAGTGAAAGGGACAGGGGATCTCAGCCCCAGCATTTT; CDR3: CASSERDRGSQPQHF
J: TRBJ2-7; V: TRBV5-1; D: NA; size: few; DNA: TGCGCCAGCAGCTTGGGACTAGTTAGCGAGCAGTACTTC; CDR3: CASSLGLVSEQYF
J: TRBJ2-7; V: TRBV27; D: NA; size: once; DNA: TGTGCCAGCGGCACGGCCTCCTACGAGCAGTACTTC; CDR3: CASGTASYEQYF
J: TRBJ2-7; V: TRBV1; D: NA; size: NA; DNA: TGCACCAGCAGCCAACCCGCCCTTGCAATTGAGCAGTACTTC; CDR3: CTSSQPALAIEQYF
J: TRBJ2-7; V: TRBV27; D: NA; size: NA; DNA: TGTGCCAGCAGTACCAAGTCGGGACCACCCTACGAGCAGTACTTC; CDR3: CASSTKSGPPYEQYF
J: TRBJ2-3; V: TRBV4-2; D: TRBD2; size: few; DNA: TGTGCCAGCAGCCAACCCAGCGGGGACGGCACAGATACGCAGTATTTT; CDR3: CASSQPSGDGTDTQYF
J: TRBJ2-1; V: TRBV2; D: TRBD2; size: NA; DNA: TGTGCCAGCATCCTAGCGGGAGGGCATCCGTTCTTC; CDR3: CASILAGGHPFF
J: TRBJ2-7; V: TRBV28; D: TRBD2; size: NA; DNA: TGTGCCAGCAGTGCCGGGACTAGCGGGAGAAACGAGCAGTACTTC; CDR3: CASSAGTSGRNEQYF
J: TRBJ1-2; V: TRBV2; D: TRBD1; size: few; DNA: TGTGCCAGCGGGGACAGTTATGGCTACACCTTC; CDR3: CASGDSYGYTF
J: TRBJ1-5; V: TRBV28; D: NA; size: few; DNA: TGTGCCAGCAGGATTAGCAATCAGCCCCAGCATTTT; CDR3: CASRISNQPQHF
J: TRBJ2-1; V: TRBV4-1; D: NA; size: NA; DNA: TGCGCCAGCAGCCAAGATCTGGGGGGTTCCTACAATGAGCAGTTCTTC; CDR3: CASSQDLGGSYNEQFF
J: TRBJ1-5; V: TRBV10-3; D: NA; size: few; DNA: TGTGCCATCAGTGAGTACGGGAATCAGCCCCAGCATTTT; CDR3: CAISEYGNQPQHF
J: TRBJ2-6; V: TRBV19; D: NA; size: NA; DNA: TGTGCCAGTAGTCGAAACTCTGGGGCCAACGTCCTGACTTTC; CDR3: CASSRNSGANVLTF
J: TRBJ2-1; V: TRBV7-9; D: TRBD1; size: NA; DNA: TGTGCCAGCAGCTTGCCCGACAGGGGGGGTGGCAATGAGCAGTTCTTC; CDR3: CASSLPDRGGGNEQFF
J: TRBJ2-1; V: TRBV7-3; D: TRBD2; size: NA; DNA: TGTGCCAGCAGCTTAGGACGGGCGACTAGCGGAGGGGAGCAGTTCTTC; CDR3: CASSLGRATSGGEQFF
J: TRBJ2-7; V: TRBV28; D: TRBD1; size: NA; DNA: TGTGCCAGCAGGTGGGACAGGGGCTCCTACGAGCAGTACTTC; CDR3: CASRWDRGSYEQYF
J: TRBJ1-5; V: TRBV18; D: NA; size: NA; DNA: TGTGCCAGCTCACCTCGGGACAGCAATCAGCCCCAGCATTTT; CDR3: CASSPRDSNQPQHF
J: TRBJ2-1; V: TRBV7-9; D: TRBD2; size: few; DNA: TGTGCCAGCAGCTTAGTGAGACTAGCGGGAGGCTCATACAATGAGCAGTTCTTC; CDR3: CASSLVRLAGGSYNEQFF
J: TRBJ2-2; V: TRBV10-3; D: TRBD2; size: few; DNA: TGTGCCATCAGCCCGGGACTAGCGGGAACCGGGGAGCTGTTTTTT; CDR3: CAISPGLAGTGELFF
J: TRBJ2-2; V: TRBV6-5; D: NA; size: once; DNA: TGTGCCAGCCGGGACGCGGCGAACACCGGGGAGCTGTTTTTT; CDR3: CASRDAANTGELFF
J: TRBJ2-1; V: TRBV2; D: TRBD2; size: NA; DNA: TGTGCCAGCAGTACCCGAGCGGGAGAGAAGGCTGAGCAGTTCTTC; CDR3: CASSTRAGEKAEQFF
J: TRBJ2-7; V: TRBV2; D: NA; size: few; DNA: TGTGCCAGCAGTGAAAACCCACCCTACGAGCAGTACTTC; CDR3: CASSENPPYEQYF
J: TRBJ1-2; V: TRBV18; D: TRBD1; size: NA; DNA: TGTGCCAGCTCACGAACAGGGGGCGAGAACTATGGCTACACCTTC; CDR3: CASSRTGGENYGYTF
J: TRBJ2-1; V: TRBV11-2; D: TRBD2; size: NA; DNA: TGTGCCAGCAGCTTAGATGGTAGCGGGGCCTACAATGAGCAGTTCTTC; CDR3: CASSLDGSGAYNEQFF
J: TRBJ2-7; V: TRBV6-5; D: NA; size: NA; DNA: TGTGCCAGCAGTTACACCCCCGCATCCTCCCACGAGCAGTACTTC; CDR3: CASSYTPASSHEQYF
J: TRBJ1-2; V: TRBV9; D: NA; size: NA; DNA: TGTGCCAGCAGCGTAGCAGTCAACAGGAACTATGGCTACACCTTC; CDR3: CASSVAVNRNYGYTF
J: TRBJ2-3; V: TRBV4-1; D: TRBD1; size: once; DNA: TGCGCCAGCAGCCAAGGCCCACCGAGGACAGGGGGCAATACGCAGTATTTT; CDR3: CASSQGPPRTGGNTQYF
J: TRBJ2-3; V: TRBV27; D: NA; size: NA; DNA: TGTGCCAGCAGTTTGACTTATCTTGTTCTCTCAGATACGCAGTATTTT; CDR3: CASSLTYLVLSDTQYF
J: TRBJ2-1; V: TRBV18; D: NA; size: NA; DNA: TGTGCCAGCTCACCACCAGCTGGCAGAGAAACCTACAATGAGCAGTTCTTC; CDR3: CASSPPAGRETYNEQFF
J: TRBJ1-2; V: TRBV5-8; D: NA; size: once; DNA: TGTGCCAGCAGCTTCAGAGGGAACTATGGCTACACCTTC; CDR3: CASSFRGNYGYTF
J: TRBJ1-1; V: TRBV19; D: TRBD1; size: NA; DNA: TGTGCCAGTAGTATCGACAGGGCCGGCACTGAAGCTTTCTTT; CDR3: CASSIDRAGTEAFF
J: TRBJ2-1; V: TRBV7-9; D: TRBD2; size: NA; DNA: TGTGCCAGCAGCGCCGGACTAGCGGCACCCTACAATGAGCAGTTCTTC; CDR3: CASSAGLAAPYNEQFF
J: TRBJ2-5; V: TRBV25-1; D: NA; size: once; DNA: TGTGCCAGCAGTGAAGGATGGACCCAGTACTTC; CDR3: CASSEGWTQYF
J: TRBJ2-7; V: TRBV7-2; D: NA; size: NA; DNA: TGTGCCAGCAGCTTAGGTGACTACGTCTACGAGCAGTACTTC; CDR3: CASSLGDYVYEQYF
J: TRBJ1-2; V: TRBV9; D: NA; size: NA; DNA: TGTGCCAGCAGCGTCGGGACGGCCAGCTATGGCTACACCTTC; CDR3: CASSVGTASYGYTF
J: TRBJ2-7; V: TRBV4-2; D: NA; size: NA; DNA: TGTGCCAGCAGCCAAGAGGACCGCCGGACCTACGAGCAGTACTTC; CDR3: CASSQEDRRTYEQYF
J: TRBJ1-5; V: TRBV30; D: TRBD1; size: NA; DNA: TGTGCCTGGAGTTTAGGGGGCAACCAGCCCCAGCATTTT; CDR3: CAWSLGGNQPQHF
J: TRBJ2-3; V: TRBV6-1; D: TRBD1; size: NA; DNA: TGTGCCAGCAGTGAAGCGCTTGGAGGGACAGGGGTTCCAGATACGCAGTATTTT; CDR3: CASSEALGGTGVPDTQYF
J: TRBJ2-6; V: TRBV2; D: TRBD1; size: NA; DNA: TGTGCCAGCAGTTTGACAGGGGGTTCTGGGGCCAACGTCCTGACTTTC; CDR3: CASSLTGGSGANVLTF
J: TRBJ2-7; V: TRBV5-1; D: NA; size: NA; DNA: TGCGCCAGCAGCATAGACAGGTTGGCGATGGCCTACGAGCAGTACTTC; CDR3: CASSIDRLAMAYEQYF
J: TRBJ2-5; V: TRBV7-2; D: TRBD2; size: few; DNA: TGTGCCAGCAGCTTAGCGCCGGGAGGAGAGACCCAGTACTTC; CDR3: CASSLAPGGETQYF
J: TRBJ2-2; V: TRBV5-8; D: NA; size: NA; DNA: TGTGCCAGCAGTTTTCTGAGAAGGGGCACCGGGGAGCTGTTTTTT; CDR3: CASSFLRRGTGELFF
J: TRBJ2-3; V: TRBV7-3; D: TRBD2; size: NA; DNA: TGTGCCAGCAGCTCAGGACTAGCGGAAGATACGCAGTATTTT; CDR3: CASSSGLAEDTQYF
J: TRBJ1-3; V: TRBV2; D: NA; size: NA; DNA: TGTGCCAGCATCCGTGGGGAATTCGGAAACACCATATATTTT; CDR3: CASIRGEFGNTIYF
J: TRBJ2-7; V: TRBV7-9; D: TRBD2; size: medium-sized; DNA: TGTGCCAGCAGCTTAGCGGGAGGGCCCACTAGATACGAGCAGTACTTC; CDR3: CASSLAGGPTRYEQYF
J: TRBJ2-7; V: TRBV4-1; D: TRBD1; size: NA; DNA: TGCGCCAGCAGCCAAGATCGTGGCAGGGGGCGTGCTTGGTACGAGCAGTACTTC; CDR3: CASSQDRGRGRAWYEQYF
J: TRBJ1-1; V: TRBV7-5; D: NA; size: NA; DNA: TGTGCCAGAAGCTTAGGTGCCGGGGTTGGGAACACTGAAGCTTTCTTT; CDR3: CARSLGAGVGNTEAFF
J: TRBJ2-1; V: TRBV2; D: NA; size: NA; DNA: TGTGCCAGCAGTGAAGGGCGGGCGGGTTACAATGAGCAGTTCTTC; CDR3: CASSEGRAGYNEQFF